This T cell receptor (beta chain) was recovered during a study of early T cells in non-severe SARS-CoV-2 infection. For the study at large: Chains stayed unpaired after sequencing of bulk RNA from unsorted whole blood. Findings and caveats of the study: CD4 and private specificities were missed by VDJdb matching, which favored anti-spike CD8 responses.

As to this clonotype: Its antigen remains unknown.

Individually, cDNA molecules had unique molecular identifiers attached to them. Via MiXCR, TCRdb re-called the 5' RACE reads, giving one row per CDR3 protein. The sample yields around 50,000 distinct CDR3 sequences, around 12% seen once. Trimming removed 6 bases at V and 0 bases at J, with 5 bases between. This CDR3 comprises 11 residues. In germline, CDR1 is DFQATT, CDR2 SNEGSKA (reference sequence). Sequenced input: whole blood. The gene calls are TRBV20-1 and TRBJ1-2, with D unclear. The receptor was isolated from an adult who was a healthcare worker with PCR-confirmed SARS-CoV-2 infection or an uninfected control (not recorded which). In DNA form, the CDR3 reads TGCAGTGCCAATTCTAACTATGGCTACACCTTC. This translates into CSANSNYGYTF.